The rows below give T cell receptor beta chains drawn from one sample of a study of a mutant IDH1 vaccine in newly diagnosed glioma. No antigen has been identified for these receptors. Assay: immunoSEQ multiplex PCR; the TCRdb copy retains only in-frame clones and omits some. Counted here are about 55,000 clones, about 80% occurring once; the ten biggest clones make up around 6.2%. The sequencing used PBMCs, collected from a glioma patient whose treatment included an IDH1 peptide vaccine. These TCRs come from a man aged 35-49 years with glioma. Each CDR3 is given with its conserved first and last residue. D genes are given only for firm matches. Clone sizes are given selectively: once, few, many, or a class where the clone is expanded.

V: TRBV12-5; J: TRBJ1-1; D: TRBD1; size: .; length: 13; CDR3: CASGSDRGTEAFF; DNA: TGTGCTAGTGGCTCGGACAGGGGGACTGAAGCTTTCTTT
V: TRBV2; J: TRBJ2-7; D: TRBD1; size: .; length: 14; CDR3: CASSGGTEPYEQYF; DNA: TGTGCCAGCAGTGGGGGGACAGAGCCCTACGAGCAGTACTTC
V: TRBV7-9; J: TRBJ1-1; D: .; size: .; length: 15; CDR3: CASSLDGRGRTEAFF; DNA: TGTGCCAGCAGCTTAGACGGCAGGGGACGAACTGAAGCTTTCTTT
V: TRBV2; J: TRBJ1-2; D: .; size: few; length: 14; CDR3: CASREIQGAYGYTF; DNA: TGTGCCAGCAGGGAGATACAGGGTGCCTATGGCTACACCTTC
V: TRBV18; J: TRBJ2-5; D: TRBD1; size: once; length: 14; CDR3: CASSPEGGVETQYF; DNA: TGTGCCAGCTCCCCGGAAGGGGGCGTTGAGACCCAGTACTTC
V: TRBV29-1; J: TRBJ1-4; D: .; size: .; length: 13; CDR3: CSATASTNEKLFF; DNA: TGCAGCGCAACTGCCTCAACTAATGAAAAACTGTTTTTT
V: TRBV27; J: TRBJ1-2; D: .; size: once; length: 13; CDR3: CASSLQGDYGYTF; DNA: TGTGCCAGCAGTCTACAGGGAGACTATGGCTACACCTTC
V: TRBV10-1; J: TRBJ1-6; D: .; size: .; length: 13; CDR3: CASSRVLESPLHF; DNA: TGCGCCAGCAGCAGGGTTTTGGAATCACCCCTCCACTTT
V: TRBV4-2; J: TRBJ1-4; D: .; size: many; length: 14; CDR3: CASSQTAPNEKLFF; DNA: TGTGCCAGCAGCCAGACGGCCCCTAATGAAAAACTGTTTTTT
V: TRBV4-1; J: TRBJ2-3; D: TRBD1; size: .; length: 14; CDR3: CASRPPGQGVTQYF; DNA: TGCGCCAGCAGACCCCCGGGACAGGGAGTTACGCAGTATTTT
V: TRBV6-6; J: TRBJ2-7; D: TRBD2; size: .; length: 15; CDR3: CASRSAGAWPYEQYF; DNA: TGTGCCAGCAGATCAGCGGGGGCCTGGCCCTACGAGCAGTACTTC
V: TRBV2; J: TRBJ1-1; D: TRBD1; size: .; length: 14; CDR3: CASRVLTGDPEAFF; DNA: TGTGCCAGCAGAGTATTGACAGGGGACCCTGAAGCTTTCTTT
V: TRBV5-8; J: TRBJ1-6; D: TRBD1; size: .; length: 15; CDR3: CASSPGTGVRSPLHF; DNA: TGTGCCAGCAGCCCCGGGACAGGGGTACGTTCACCCCTCCACTTT
V: TRBV19; J: TRBJ2-2; D: .; size: .; length: 12; CDR3: CATDDRPGELFF; DNA: TGTGCCACCGACGATCGCCCCGGGGAGCTGTTTTTT
V: TRBV5-4; J: TRBJ2-7; D: .; size: .; length: 14; CDR3: CASSLPNRDYEQYF; DNA: TGTGCCAGCAGCTTGCCGAACAGGGATTACGAGCAGTACTTC
V: TRBV2; J: TRBJ2-1; D: .; size: .; length: 15; CDR3: CASSGIGGSYNEQFF; DNA: TGTGCCAGCAGTGGAATAGGGGGCTCCTACAATGAGCAGTTCTTC
V: TRBV27; J: TRBJ1-4; D: .; size: few; length: 14; CDR3: CASRPGWAGEKLFF; DNA: TGTGCCAGCAGACCCGGGTGGGCAGGTGAAAAACTGTTTTTT
V: TRBV13; J: TRBJ1-5; D: .; size: .; length: 12; CDR3: CASSAQGGPQHF; DNA: TGTGCCAGCAGCGCGCAAGGGGGTCCCCAGCATTTT
V: TRBV6-1; J: TRBJ1-5; D: .; size: .; length: 13; CDR3: CASSPLRGQPQHF; DNA: TGTGCCAGCAGTCCATTGAGAGGTCAGCCCCAGCATTTT
V: TRBV10-2; J: TRBJ1-5; D: TRBD1; size: .; length: 14; CDR3: CASSDGQGAQPQHF; DNA: TGCGCCAGCAGTGACGGACAGGGGGCTCAGCCCCAGCATTTT
V: TRBV5-1; J: TRBJ1-1; D: .; size: once; length: 12; CDR3: CASSFTGLEAFF; DNA: TGCGCCAGCAGCTTTACAGGGCTTGAAGCTTTCTTT
V: TRBV10-3; J: TRBJ2-2; D: .; size: few; length: 13; CDR3: CAISGGTTGELFF; DNA: TGTGCCATCAGCGGGGGTACCACCGGGGAGCTGTTTTTT
V: TRBV4-2; J: TRBJ2-5; D: .; size: .; length: 14; CDR3: CASSQGVGQETQYF; DNA: TGTGCCAGCAGCCAAGGCGTGGGGCAAGAGACCCAGTACTTC
V: TRBV6-1; J: TRBJ2-1; D: TRBD1; size: .; length: 15; CDR3: CASSVKGSGGNEQFF; DNA: TGTGCCAGCAGTGTCAAGGGGTCAGGGGGTAATGAGCAGTTCTTC
V: TRBV4-1; J: TRBJ1-1; D: .; size: .; length: 16; CDR3: CASSQVKGLLNTEAFF; DNA: TGCGCCAGCAGCCAAGTGAAGGGACTATTGAACACTGAAGCTTTCTTT
V: TRBV9; J: TRBJ2-3; D: TRBD2; size: .; length: 17; CDR3: CASSVGLLAGGPDTQYF; DNA: TGTGCCAGCAGCGTAGGATTACTAGCGGGGGGGCCAGATACGCAGTATTTT
V: TRBV5-1; J: TRBJ2-2; D: .; size: .; length: 15; CDR3: CASSFPGIGTGELFF; DNA: TGCGCCAGCAGCTTCCCGGGTATAGGCACCGGGGAGCTGTTTTTT
V: TRBV6-5; J: TRBJ1-1; D: .; size: few; length: 13; CDR3: CASSYSPRTEAFF; DNA: TGTGCCAGCAGTTACAGCCCGAGAACTGAAGCTTTCTTT
V: TRBV6-1; J: TRBJ2-7; D: .; size: .; length: 15; CDR3: CASSEARQPFYEQYF; DNA: TGTGCCAGCAGCGAAGCCCGACAGCCCTTTTACGAGCAGTACTTC
V: TRBV7-7; J: TRBJ2-2; D: .; size: once; length: 13; CDR3: CASSRGEAGELFF; DNA: TGTGCCAGCAGTCGCGGGGAGGCCGGGGAGCTGTTTTTT
V: TRBV7-9; J: TRBJ1-6; D: .; size: few; length: 15; CDR3: CASSPRVGVDSPLHF; DNA: TGTGCCAGCAGCCCCAGGGTAGGGGTAGACTCACCCCTCCACTTT
V: TRBV6-5; J: TRBJ1-3; D: .; size: .; length: 15; CDR3: CASSYSLASGNTIYF; DNA: TGTGCCAGCAGTTACTCGCTTGCGTCTGGAAACACCATATATTTT
V: TRBV6-1; J: TRBJ1-2; D: .; size: .; length: 14; CDR3: CASSEPGQYYGYTF; DNA: TGTGCCAGCAGTGAACCGGGACAATACTATGGCTACACCTTC
V: TRBV27; J: TRBJ2-3; D: TRBD2; size: .; length: 14; CDR3: CASSLYRGVDTQYF; DNA: TGTGCCAGCAGTTTATACCGGGGGGTGGATACGCAGTATTTT
V: TRBV11-3; J: TRBJ1-1; D: .; size: .; length: 15; CDR3: CASSLGGRLNTEAFF; DNA: TGTGCCAGCAGCTTAGGGGGACGGTTGAACACTGAAGCTTTCTTT